The T cell receptor (beta chain) under discussion was sequenced for a study of blood T cell repertoires in COVID-19. Sequencing used immunoSEQ multiplex PCR; TCRdb keeps in-frame clones, though not all of them. The table lists some 430,000 clones, 80% to 95% of them singletons, with roughly 0.66% in the top ten. Study members were between roughly 18 and 100 years old and lived in approximately 25 US regions. Cohort 3 donors were reported recovered after two negative PCRs, clearance, or symptom resolution. Sample: PBMCs or T cells enriched from blood (not recorded which). The sequence was obtained from a man aged 18-30 years who had recovered from COVID-19.

The CDR3 DNA reads TGTGCCAGTAAGCCAGACAGGGTCTTCCACGAGCAGTACTTC. Encoded protein: CASKPDRVFHEQYF. V is TRBV19 and J is TRBJ2-7; the match to TRBD1 covers 7 bases. The CDR3 sequence is 14 residues long. CDR1 is LNHDA and CDR2 is SQIVND in the germline V gene (reference sequence). Trimming removed 7 bases from V and 5 bases from J; junction bases left unmatched: 11.